Listed below are T cell receptor beta chains from one sample, sequenced in a study of control samples from healthy donors and cancer patients. Sequenced by immunoSEQ multiplex PCR; TCRdb stores in-frame clones only, minus some. The data hold approximately 180,000 clones, with around 94% observed a single time. The sequenced sample consisted of blood. The receptors originated from a woman in her late teens or twenties in good health. The CDR3 runs from the conserved cysteine through the conserved F or W. A D gene is named only where the DNA matches it firmly. Clone size appears in some rows only: once, few, many, or a class for an expanded clone.

d_gene: .
j_gene: TRBJ2-7
v_gene: TRBV20-1
len: 11
abundance: .
CDR3aa: CSGERSAEQYF
CDR3nt: TGCAGTGGGGAGCGGAGCGCAGAGCAGTACTTC

d_gene: .
j_gene: TRBJ2-5
v_gene: TRBV21-1
len: 13
abundance: .
CDR3aa: CASSTGQQETQYF
CDR3nt: TGTGCCAGCAGCACGGGACAGCAAGAGACCCAGTACTTC

d_gene: TRBD2
j_gene: TRBJ2-7
v_gene: TRBV4-1
len: 17
abundance: once
CDR3aa: CASSQFLAGPASYEQYF
CDR3nt: TGCGCCAGCAGCCAATTTCTAGCGGGCCCTGCCTCCTACGAGCAGTACTTC

d_gene: .
j_gene: TRBJ1-2
v_gene: TRBV7-9
len: 14
abundance: .
CDR3aa: CASSFGGFNYGYTF
CDR3nt: TGTGCCAGCAGCTTTGGGGGATTCAACTATGGCTACACCTTC

d_gene: TRBD1
j_gene: TRBJ1-1
v_gene: TRBV6-2/TRBV6-3
len: 16
abundance: .
CDR3aa: CASSVPPGQGATEAFF
CDR3nt: TGTGCCAGCAGTGTCCCCCCGGGACAGGGGGCAACTGAAGCTTTCTTT

d_gene: .
j_gene: TRBJ2-5
v_gene: TRBV9
len: 14
abundance: .
CDR3aa: CASSVAREWETQYF
CDR3nt: TGTGCCAGCAGCGTAGCCCGGGAATGGGAGACCCAGTACTTC

d_gene: .
j_gene: TRBJ1-4
v_gene: TRBV2
len: 15
abundance: .
CDR3aa: CASSAPWVEYEKLFF
CDR3nt: TGTGCCAGCAGTGCCCCCTGGGTAGAGTATGAAAAACTGTTTTTT

d_gene: .
j_gene: TRBJ2-3
v_gene: TRBV28
len: 16
abundance: .
CDR3aa: CASSPQTYASTDTQYF
CDR3nt: TGTGCCAGCAGTCCTCAGACCTACGCTAGCACAGATACGCAGTATTTT

d_gene: .
j_gene: TRBJ1-1
v_gene: TRBV5-1
len: 16
abundance: once
CDR3aa: CASSLVVGIGDTEAFF
CDR3nt: TGCGCCAGCAGCTTGGTAGTAGGGATTGGGGACACTGAAGCTTTCTTT

d_gene: TRBD1
j_gene: TRBJ2-7
v_gene: TRBV9
len: 15
abundance: .
CDR3aa: CASSADREWAYEQYF
CDR3nt: TGTGCCAGCAGCGCCGACAGGGAGTGGGCTTACGAGCAGTACTTC

d_gene: .
j_gene: TRBJ1-6
v_gene: TRBV11-2
len: 14
abundance: .
CDR3aa: CASSLGGWDSPLHF
CDR3nt: TGTGCCAGCAGCTTAGGAGGGTGGGATTCACCCCTCCACTTT

d_gene: TRBD2
j_gene: TRBJ2-1
v_gene: TRBV6-1
len: 13
abundance: .
CDR3aa: CASSDQRETEQFF
CDR3nt: TGTGCCAGCAGTGACCAGCGGGAGACTGAGCAGTTCTTC

d_gene: .
j_gene: TRBJ1-2
v_gene: TRBV18
len: 16
abundance: .
CDR3aa: CASSPPVIDSAYGYTF
CDR3nt: TGTGCCAGCTCACCACCGGTTATAGACAGCGCTTATGGCTACACCTTC

d_gene: TRBD1
j_gene: TRBJ1-1
v_gene: TRBV6-2/TRBV6-3
len: 16
abundance: .
CDR3aa: CASSYQTGLVDTEAFF
CDR3nt: TGTGCCAGCAGTTACCAGACAGGGTTGGTGGACACTGAAGCTTTCTTT

d_gene: .
j_gene: TRBJ2-3
v_gene: TRBV7-2
len: 13
abundance: .
CDR3aa: CASRRGPPDTQYF
CDR3nt: TGTGCCAGCAGGCGAGGCCCGCCAGATACGCAGTATTTT

d_gene: .
j_gene: TRBJ2-1
v_gene: TRBV3-1/TRBV3-2
len: 12
abundance: .
CDR3aa: CASSQERAEQFF
CDR3nt: TGTGCCAGCAGCCAAGAACGAGCTGAGCAGTTCTTC

d_gene: .
j_gene: TRBJ1-1
v_gene: TRBV12-3/TRBV12-4
len: 11
abundance: .
CDR3aa: CASSLGTEAFF
CDR3nt: TGTGCCAGCAGTTTAGGGACTGAAGCTTTCTTT

d_gene: TRBD1
j_gene: TRBJ1-5
v_gene: TRBV27
len: 15
abundance: .
CDR3aa: CASRRSGTGNQPQHF
CDR3nt: TGTGCCAGCAGACGATCCGGGACAGGCAATCAGCCCCAGCATTTT

d_gene: .
j_gene: TRBJ2-1
v_gene: TRBV5-1
len: 15
abundance: once
CDR3aa: CASSLGGNGNNEQFF
CDR3nt: TGCGCCAGCAGCTTGGGGGGGAACGGGAACAATGAGCAGTTCTTC

d_gene: TRBD1
j_gene: TRBJ2-3
v_gene: TRBV5-1
len: 14
abundance: .
CDR3aa: CASSPTGWTDTQYF
CDR3nt: TGCGCCAGCAGCCCGACAGGGTGGACAGATACGCAGTATTTT

d_gene: .
j_gene: TRBJ2-5
v_gene: TRBV24-1
len: 14
abundance: .
CDR3aa: CATSDPQGQETQYF
CDR3nt: TGTGCCACCAGTGACCCTCAGGGACAAGAGACCCAGTACTTC

d_gene: .
j_gene: TRBJ2-7
v_gene: TRBV9
len: 15
abundance: .
CDR3aa: CASSVGGAELYEQYF
CDR3nt: TGTGCCAGCAGCGTAGGCGGGGCAGAGCTCTACGAGCAGTACTTC

d_gene: .
j_gene: TRBJ1-1
v_gene: TRBV6-6
len: 12
abundance: .
CDR3aa: CASSSPTGEAFF
CDR3nt: TGTGCCAGCAGTTCCCCAACAGGTGAAGCTTTCTTT

d_gene: .
j_gene: TRBJ2-2
v_gene: TRBV9
len: 15
abundance: .
CDR3aa: CASSSGAGEAGELFF
CDR3nt: TGTGCCAGCAGCTCGGGGGCCGGGGAGGCCGGGGAGCTGTTTTTT

d_gene: TRBD2
j_gene: TRBJ2-5
v_gene: TRBV4-2
len: 15
abundance: .
CDR3aa: CASSSLAGAPGTQYF
CDR3nt: TGTGCCAGCAGTTCACTAGCGGGGGCTCCGGGGACCCAGTACTTC

d_gene: TRBD1
j_gene: TRBJ2-2
v_gene: TRBV2
len: 14
abundance: .
CDR3aa: CASSSDRGHGELFF
CDR3nt: TGTGCCAGCAGTTCGGACAGGGGGCACGGGGAGCTGTTTTTT

d_gene: .
j_gene: TRBJ1-5
v_gene: TRBV6-5
len: 13
abundance: .
CDR3aa: CASTRGSNQPQHF
CDR3nt: TGTGCCAGCACCCGGGGGAGCAATCAGCCCCAGCATTTT

d_gene: .
j_gene: TRBJ2-7
v_gene: TRBV7-2
len: 13
abundance: .
CDR3aa: CASSSRGSYEQYF
CDR3nt: TGTGCCAGCAGCTCCCGGGGCTCCTACGAGCAGTACTTC

d_gene: TRBD2
j_gene: TRBJ2-3
v_gene: TRBV5-6
len: 16
abundance: .
CDR3aa: CASSLQASGGTDTQYF
CDR3nt: TGTGCCAGCAGCTTGCAGGCTAGCGGGGGCACAGATACGCAGTATTTT

d_gene: TRBD2
j_gene: TRBJ2-3
v_gene: TRBV14
len: 17
abundance: .
CDR3aa: CASSQGTSAGLAETQYF
CDR3nt: TGTGCCAGCAGCCAAGGGACTAGCGCCGGACTAGCGGAAACGCAGTATTTT

d_gene: .
j_gene: TRBJ1-1
v_gene: TRBV18
len: 12
abundance: once
CDR3aa: CASSPGVTEAFF
CDR3nt: TGTGCCAGCTCACCAGGGGTCACTGAAGCTTTCTTT

d_gene: .
j_gene: TRBJ1-3
v_gene: TRBV3-1/TRBV3-2
len: 14
abundance: .
CDR3aa: CASSQGSVRNTIYF
CDR3nt: TGTGCCAGCAGCCAAGGCAGTGTGAGAAACACCATATATTTT

d_gene: TRBD2
j_gene: TRBJ2-7
v_gene: TRBV2
len: 12
abundance: .
CDR3aa: CASSTSGYEQYF
CDR3nt: TGTGCCAGCAGTACTAGCGGGTACGAGCAGTACTTC

d_gene: .
j_gene: TRBJ1-5
v_gene: TRBV28
len: 15
abundance: .
CDR3aa: CASWGRAFSNQPQHF
CDR3nt: TGTGCCAGCTGGGGCAGGGCATTTAGCAATCAGCCCCAGCATTTT

d_gene: .
j_gene: TRBJ2-7
v_gene: TRBV28
len: 16
abundance: .
CDR3aa: CASSSFGSSNSYEQYF
CDR3nt: TGTGCCAGCAGTTCGTTTGGCAGCTCGAACTCCTACGAGCAGTACTTC

d_gene: .
j_gene: TRBJ2-1
v_gene: TRBV7-3
len: 13
abundance: .
CDR3aa: CASSLQGHNEQFF
CDR3nt: TGTGCCAGCAGCTTACAGGGACACAATGAGCAGTTCTTC